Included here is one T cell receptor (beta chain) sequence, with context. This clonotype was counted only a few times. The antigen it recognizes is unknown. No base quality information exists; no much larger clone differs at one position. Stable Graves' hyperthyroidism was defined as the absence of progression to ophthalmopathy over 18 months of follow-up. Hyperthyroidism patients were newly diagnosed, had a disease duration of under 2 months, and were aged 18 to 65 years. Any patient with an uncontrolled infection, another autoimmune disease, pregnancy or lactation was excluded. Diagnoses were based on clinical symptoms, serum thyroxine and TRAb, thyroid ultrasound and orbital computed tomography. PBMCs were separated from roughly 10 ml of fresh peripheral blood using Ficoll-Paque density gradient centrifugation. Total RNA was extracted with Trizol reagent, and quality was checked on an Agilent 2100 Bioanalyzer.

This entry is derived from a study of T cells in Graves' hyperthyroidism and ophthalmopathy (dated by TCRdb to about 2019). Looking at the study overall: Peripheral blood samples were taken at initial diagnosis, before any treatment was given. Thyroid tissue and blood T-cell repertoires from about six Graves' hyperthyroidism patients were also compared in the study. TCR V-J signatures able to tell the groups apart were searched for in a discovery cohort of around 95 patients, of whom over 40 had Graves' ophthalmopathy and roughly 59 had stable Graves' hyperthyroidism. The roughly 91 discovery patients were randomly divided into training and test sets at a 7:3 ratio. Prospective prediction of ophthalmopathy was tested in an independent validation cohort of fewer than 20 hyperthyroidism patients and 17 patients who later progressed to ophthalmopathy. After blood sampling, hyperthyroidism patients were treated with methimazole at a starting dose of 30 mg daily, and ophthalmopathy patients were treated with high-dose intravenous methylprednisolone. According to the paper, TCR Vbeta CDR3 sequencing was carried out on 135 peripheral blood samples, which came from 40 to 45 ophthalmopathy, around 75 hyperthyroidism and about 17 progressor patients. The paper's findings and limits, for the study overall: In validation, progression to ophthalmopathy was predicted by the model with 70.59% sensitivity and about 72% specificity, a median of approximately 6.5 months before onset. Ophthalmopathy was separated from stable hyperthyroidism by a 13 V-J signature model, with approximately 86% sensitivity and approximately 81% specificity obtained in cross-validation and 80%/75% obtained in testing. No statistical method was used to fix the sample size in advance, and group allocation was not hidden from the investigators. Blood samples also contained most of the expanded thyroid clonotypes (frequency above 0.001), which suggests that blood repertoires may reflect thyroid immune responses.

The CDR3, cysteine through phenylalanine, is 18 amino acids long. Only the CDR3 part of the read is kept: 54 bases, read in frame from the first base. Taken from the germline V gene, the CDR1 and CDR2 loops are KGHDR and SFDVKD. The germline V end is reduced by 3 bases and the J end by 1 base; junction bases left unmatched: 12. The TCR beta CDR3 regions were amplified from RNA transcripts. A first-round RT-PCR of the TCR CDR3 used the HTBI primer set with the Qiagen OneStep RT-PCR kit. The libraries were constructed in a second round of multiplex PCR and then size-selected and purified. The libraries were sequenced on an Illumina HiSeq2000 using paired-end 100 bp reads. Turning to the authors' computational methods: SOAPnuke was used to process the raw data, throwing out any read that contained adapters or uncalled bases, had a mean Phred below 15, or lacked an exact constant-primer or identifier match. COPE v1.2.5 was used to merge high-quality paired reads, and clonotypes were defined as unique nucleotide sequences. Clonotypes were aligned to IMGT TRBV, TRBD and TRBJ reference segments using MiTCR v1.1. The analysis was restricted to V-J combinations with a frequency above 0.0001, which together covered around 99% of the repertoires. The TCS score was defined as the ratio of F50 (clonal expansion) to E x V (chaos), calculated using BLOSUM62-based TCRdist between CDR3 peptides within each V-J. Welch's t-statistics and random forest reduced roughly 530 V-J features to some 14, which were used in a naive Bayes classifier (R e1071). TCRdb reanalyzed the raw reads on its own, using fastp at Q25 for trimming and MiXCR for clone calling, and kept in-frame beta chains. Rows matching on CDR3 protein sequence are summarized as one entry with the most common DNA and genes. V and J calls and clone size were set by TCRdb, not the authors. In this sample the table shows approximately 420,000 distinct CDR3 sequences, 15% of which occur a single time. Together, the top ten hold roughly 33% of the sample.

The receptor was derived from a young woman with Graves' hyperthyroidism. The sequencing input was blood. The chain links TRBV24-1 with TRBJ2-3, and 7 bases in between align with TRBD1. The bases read TGTGCCACCAGTGATCCCACCCGGACAGGCTATGGCACAGATACGCAGTATTTT. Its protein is CATSDPTRTGYGTDTQYF.